The 19 T cell receptor beta chains presented below share a single source sample, sequenced in a study of control samples from healthy donors and cancer patients. Using immunoSEQ multiplex PCR, the repertoire was profiled, and TCRdb retains in-frame clones only, with some absent. Among 95,000 to 150,000 clones listed, around 86% were seen once. The sequencing sample was made of blood. These receptors originate from a man aged 40-55 years in good health.

The gene calls are TRBV7-2 and TRBJ1-6; D is possibly TRBD1 (6 bases). The CDR3 consists of 14 residues. From germline, CDR1 is SGHTA and CDR2 FQGNSA. Trimming left V 4 bases short and J 10 bases short, with 14 bases between. The CDR3 coding sequence is TGTGCCAGCAGCTCCCAGGGCGGGGGCTCACCCCTCCACTTT. Translating gives CASSSQGGGSPLHF.

The J gene is TRBJ1-1, the V gene TRBV12-5; D possibly corresponds to TRBD1 (6 bases). V lost 1 base to trimming and J lost 4 bases, with 13 bases between them. The CDR3 consists of 15 residues. Looked up from germline, CDR1 is LGHNT and CDR2 is FRNRAP. This CDR3 reads CASGLDGGRRTEAFF. Here the CDR3 DNA reads TGTGCTAGTGGTTTGGATGGGGGGCGCCGCACTGAAGCTTTCTTT.

This clone was picked up one time. The chain is built from TRBV7-8 and TRBJ1-2; D is perhaps TRBD1 (6 bases). CDR1 is SGHVS and CDR2 is FQNEAQ in the germline V gene. CDR3 length: 13 residues. V was shortened by 8 bases and J by 4 bases, with 14 bases between the two germline ends. The CDR3 spells CASGRNRVYGYTF. The CDR3 DNA is TGTGCCAGCGGCAGGAACAGGGTCTATGGCTACACCTTC.

The CDR3 loop is CAWTGQPNTEAFF. DNA of the CDR3: TGTGCCTGGACCGGGCAGCCGAACACTGAAGCTTTCTTT. The rearrangement joins TRBV30 to TRBJ1-1; D gene ambiguous. With 4 bases removed from V and 1 base from J, the gap between germline ends came to 10 bases. CDR3 length equals 13 residues. Germline CDR1 is GTSNPN and CDR2 is SVGIG (reference sequence).

The chain couples TRBV7-2 to TRBJ1-5, with D possibly being TRBD1 (5 bases). The CDR3 loop spans 13 amino acids. Trimming took 6 bases from V and 3 from J, leaving 9 bases between them. CDR1 and CDR2 from the germline V gene are SGHTA and FQGNSA. CDR3 sequence (DNA): TGTGCCAGCAGTGACAGACTCAATCAGCCCCAGCATTTT. Translation: CASSDRLNQPQHF.

This chain connects TRBV7-2 to TRBJ2-7; TRBD2 agrees at 10 bases. CDR1 is SGHTA, CDR2 FQGNSA, per germline. CDR3 length: 15 residues. V lost 4 bases and J lost 4; bases outside the gene matches: 7. For the CDR3, the DNA is TGTGCCAGCAGCTCGGGACTAGCGAGGACTTACGAGCAGTACTTC. It is translated as CASSSGLARTYEQYF.

The chain joins TRBV25-1 to TRBJ2-7, with D possibly called TRBD1 or TRBD2 (5 bases each). There are 12 residues in the CDR3. V gave up 10 bases and J gave up 3 bases, with 13 bases separating them. Germline V CDR1 and CDR2: MGHDK, SYGVNS. This chain's CDR3 is CATRGEFYEQYF. CDR3 nucleotides: TGTGCCACCAGAGGGGAGTTCTACGAGCAGTACTTC.

The chain uses TRBV10-1 and TRBJ1-2, with 8 bases identical to TRBD1. The CDR3 has 15 amino acids. The V and J ends lost 6 bases and 2 bases, in that order; junction bases with no gene match: 8. CDR1 and CDR2 (germline): WNHNN, SYGVQD (reference sequence). The CDR3: CASRKTTGDNYGYTF. The DNA of the CDR3 is TGCGCCAGCAGGAAAACGACAGGGGACAACTATGGCTACACCTTC.

The chain employs TRBV12-3 or TRBV12-4 and TRBJ2-7; the D is unclear. The V gene lost 3 bases and the J gene lost 4 bases, with 10 bases spanning the gap. This CDR3 spans 13 amino acids. The CDR3 coding sequence is TGTGCCAGCAGTTTCGTGGCCTATTACGAGCAGTACTTC. Its translation is CASSFVAYYEQYF.

This clone has at least ten counts. This chain uses TRBV2 with TRBJ2-5; D not certain. V gave up 5 bases and J gave up 1 base, with 8 bases separating them. This CDR3 is built from 13 residues. The V gene's germline CDR1 is SNHLY and CDR2 FYNNEI. The CDR3 nucleotides read TGTGCCAGCAGTCGTCGGGTCCAAGAGACCCAGTACTTC. It codes for CASSRRVQETQYF.

The chain joins TRBV12-5 to TRBJ1-5; no reliable D call. CDR3 length: 12 residues. Looked up from germline, CDR1 is LGHNT and CDR2 is FRNRAP. Trimming removed 6 bases at V and 0 bases at J, with 3 bases between. Written as DNA, the CDR3 is TGTGCTAGTGGCCATAGCAATCAGCCCCAGCATTTT. Residues: CASGHSNQPQHF.

The chain carries TRBV11-2 and TRBJ1-2, with D possibly TRBD1 on 5 matching bases. Germline CDR1 is SGHAT and CDR2 is FQNNGV. The CDR3 is 18 amino acids. The V and J ends lost 1 base and 4 bases respectively, with 22 bases between them. For the CDR3, the DNA is TGTGCCAGCAGCTTAGCCCGGGACTATTTCCCTCCCTTCTATGGCTACACCTTC. Protein product: CASSLARDYFPPFYGYTF.

The V gene is TRBV7-9, the J gene TRBJ1-1; TRBD1 matches 8 bases. Per the germline V gene, CDR1 is SEHNR and CDR2 is FQNEAQ (reference sequence). V was pared by 5 bases and J by 4 bases, with 3 bases of the junction left unmatched. There are 13 residues in the CDR3. As DNA, the CDR3 is TGTGCCAGCAGCGCAGGGGGCCTCACTGAAGCTTTCTTT. Translation: CASSAGGLTEAFF.

This chain links TRBV18 with TRBJ2-2; 8 nucleotides agree with TRBD2. The germline V gene has CDR1 KGHSH and CDR2 LQKENI. There are 17 residues in the CDR3. With V trimmed by 2 bases and J by 6 bases, 11 bases remained unmatched. DNA of the CDR3: TGTGCCAGCTCACCAAGATTCGGGGGGGCCGGATCCGGGGAGCTGTTTTTT. It yields the protein CASSPRFGGAGSGELFF. Together with reference TRBV18 and TRBJ2-2, the CDR3 gives the full variable domain: NAGVMQNPRHLVRRRGQEARLRCSPMKGHSHVYWYRQLPEEGLKFMVYLQKENIIDESGMPKERFSAEFPKEGPSILRIQQVVRGDSAAYFCASSPRFGGAGSGELFFGEGSRLTVL.

This clone was counted between two and nine times. V is TRBV6-2 or TRBV6-3 and J is TRBJ2-2; 8 bases map to TRBD2. The ends lost 0 bases at V and 3 bases at J; junction bases unmatched: 6. This CDR3 is 17 amino acids long. Germline CDR1 reads MNHEY; CDR2 reads SVGEGT. CDR3 sequence: CASSYSSGGADTGELFF. The CDR3 DNA sequence: TGTGCCAGCAGTTACTCGAGCGGGGGCGCGGACACCGGGGAGCTGTTTTTT.

In DNA form, the CDR3 reads TGTGCCAGCAGCCAACCCGGCGACAGAACCTACGAGCAGTACTTC. Its translation: CASSQPGDRTYEQYF. This sequence joins TRBV4-2 and TRBJ2-7, with D possibly matching TRBD1 (5 bases). The germline V gene has CDR1 LGHNA and CDR2 YNFKEQ. The V end was cut by 2 bases, the J end by 2 bases, with 13 bases between. This CDR3 comprises 15 residues.

The chain couples TRBV6-1 to TRBJ1-6, with no clear D. V lost 3 bases and J 6 bases, leaving 6 bases between the germline ends. The CDR3 is 13 residues long. Germline V gene sequence: CDR1 MNHNS, CDR2 SASEGT. CDR3 residues: CASSDRTNSPLHF. The CDR3 DNA sequence: TGTGCCAGCAGTGACAGAACTAATTCACCCCTCCACTTT.

This clone came up a few times. The chain employs TRBV25-1 and TRBJ2-1; D may match TRBD1 or TRBD2 (7 bases each). CDR3 length: 15 residues. Germline CDR1 reads MGHDK; CDR2 reads SYGVNS. CDR3: CAFTQRDRAYNEQFF. Here the CDR3 DNA reads TGTGCTTTCACCCAGCGGGACAGAGCCTACAATGAGCAGTTCTTC.

This clone was recorded only once. The CDR3, as DNA: TGCGCCAGCAGTGAGTTTTTGGGGGGGAACACTGAAGCTTTCTTT. Amino acids: CASSEFLGGNTEAFF. V gene TRBV10-1 combines with J gene TRBJ1-1; tentative D call: TRBD1 (5 bases). The CDR3 consists of 15 residues. The germline V gene has CDR1 WNHNN and CDR2 SYGVQD (reference sequence). V was shortened by 1 base and J by 1 base, with 10 bases between the two germline ends.